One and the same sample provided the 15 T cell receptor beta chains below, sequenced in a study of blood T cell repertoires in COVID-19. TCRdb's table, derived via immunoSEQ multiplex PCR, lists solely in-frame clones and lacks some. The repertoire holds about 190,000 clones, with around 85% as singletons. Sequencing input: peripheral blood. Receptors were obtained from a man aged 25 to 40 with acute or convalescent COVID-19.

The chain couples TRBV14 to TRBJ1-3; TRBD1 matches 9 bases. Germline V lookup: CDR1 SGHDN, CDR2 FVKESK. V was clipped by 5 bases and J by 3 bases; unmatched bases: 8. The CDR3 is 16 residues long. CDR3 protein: CASSESTGGRGNTIYF. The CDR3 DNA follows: TGTGCCAGCAGCGAATCAACAGGGGGCCGTGGAAACACCATATATTTT.

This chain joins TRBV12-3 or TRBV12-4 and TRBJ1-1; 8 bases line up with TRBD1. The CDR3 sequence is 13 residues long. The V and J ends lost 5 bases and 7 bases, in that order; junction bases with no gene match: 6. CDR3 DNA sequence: TGTGCCAGCAGTCGCGACAGGGGCTTTGAAGCTTTCTTT. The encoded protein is CASSRDRGFEAFF.

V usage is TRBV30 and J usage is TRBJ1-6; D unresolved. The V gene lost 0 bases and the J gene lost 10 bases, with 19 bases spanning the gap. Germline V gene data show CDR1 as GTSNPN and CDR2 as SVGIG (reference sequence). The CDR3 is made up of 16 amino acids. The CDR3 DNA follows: TGTGCCTGGAGTGTACGACTCACCGAGGGCGAGTCACCCCTCCACTTT. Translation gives CAWSVRLTEGESPLHF.

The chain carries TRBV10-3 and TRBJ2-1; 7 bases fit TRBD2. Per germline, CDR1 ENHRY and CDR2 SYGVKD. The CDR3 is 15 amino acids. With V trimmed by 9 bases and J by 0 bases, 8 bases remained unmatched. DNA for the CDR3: TGTGCCATAGGTAGCGGGCTTAGCTCCTACAATGAGCAGTTCTTC. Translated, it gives CAIGSGLSSYNEQFF.

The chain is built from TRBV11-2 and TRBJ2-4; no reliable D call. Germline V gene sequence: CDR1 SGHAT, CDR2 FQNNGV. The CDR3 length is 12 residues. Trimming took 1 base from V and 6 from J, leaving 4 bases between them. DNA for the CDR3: TGTGCCAGCAGCTTAGCGGGAAACATTCAGTACTTC. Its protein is CASSLAGNIQYF.

CDR3 bases: TGTGCCAGCAGCTACCAGGGGTATCAGCCCCAGCATTTT. This codes for CASSYQGYQPQHF. The V and J genes are TRBV7-2 and TRBJ1-5; weak D call: TRBD1 (6 bases). Trimming left V 4 bases short and J 5 bases short, with 9 bases between. The CDR3 is 13 residues long. CDR1 and CDR2 from the germline V gene are SGHTA and FQGNSA.

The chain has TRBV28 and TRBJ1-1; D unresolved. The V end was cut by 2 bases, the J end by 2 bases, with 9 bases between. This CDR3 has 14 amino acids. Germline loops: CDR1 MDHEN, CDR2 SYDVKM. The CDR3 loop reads CASSLVMRNTEAFF. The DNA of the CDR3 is TGTGCCAGCAGTTTAGTTATGCGTAACACTGAAGCTTTCTTT.

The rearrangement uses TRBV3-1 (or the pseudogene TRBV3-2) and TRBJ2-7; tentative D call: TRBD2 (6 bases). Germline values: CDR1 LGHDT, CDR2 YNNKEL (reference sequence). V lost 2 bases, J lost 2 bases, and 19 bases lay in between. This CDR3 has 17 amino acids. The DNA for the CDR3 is TGTGCCAGCAGCCAAAACCACCGGGTTAGCGGAACCTACGAGCAGTACTTC. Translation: CASSQNHRVSGTYEQYF.

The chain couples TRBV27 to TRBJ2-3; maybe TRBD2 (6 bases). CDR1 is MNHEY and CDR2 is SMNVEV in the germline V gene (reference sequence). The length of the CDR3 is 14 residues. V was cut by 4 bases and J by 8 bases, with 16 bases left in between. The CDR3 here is CASSSGSKGGTQYF. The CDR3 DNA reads TGTGCCAGCAGTTCCGGATCAAAGGGAGGTACGCAGTATTTT.

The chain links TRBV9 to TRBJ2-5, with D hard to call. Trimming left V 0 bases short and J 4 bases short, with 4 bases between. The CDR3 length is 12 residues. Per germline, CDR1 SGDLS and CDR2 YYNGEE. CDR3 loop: CASSVAGETQYF. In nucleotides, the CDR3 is TGTGCCAGCAGCGTAGCAGGAGAGACCCAGTACTTC.

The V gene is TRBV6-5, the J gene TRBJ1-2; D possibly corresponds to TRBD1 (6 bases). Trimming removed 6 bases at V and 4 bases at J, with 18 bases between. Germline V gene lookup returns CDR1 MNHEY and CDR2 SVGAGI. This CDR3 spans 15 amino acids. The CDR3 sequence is CASSSPGYRVYGYTF. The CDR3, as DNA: TGTGCCAGCAGCTCCCCCGGGTACAGGGTCTATGGCTACACCTTC.

CDR3 sequence: CASTIGGNSPLHF. CDR3 in DNA: TGTGCCAGTACCATCGGGGGGAATTCACCCCTCCACTTT. The rearrangement joins TRBV19 to TRBJ1-6; TRBD1 is a possible D gene (5 bases). V gave up 7 bases and J gave up 7 bases, with 11 bases separating them. Looked up from germline, CDR1 is LNHDA and CDR2 is SQIVND (reference sequence). CDR3 length: 13 residues.

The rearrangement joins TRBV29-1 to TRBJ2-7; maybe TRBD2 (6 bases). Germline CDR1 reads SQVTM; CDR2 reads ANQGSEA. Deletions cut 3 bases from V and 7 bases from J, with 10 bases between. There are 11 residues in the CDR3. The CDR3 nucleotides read TGCAGCGTTGACGGGGGTGGGGAGCAGTACTTC. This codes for CSVDGGGEQYF.

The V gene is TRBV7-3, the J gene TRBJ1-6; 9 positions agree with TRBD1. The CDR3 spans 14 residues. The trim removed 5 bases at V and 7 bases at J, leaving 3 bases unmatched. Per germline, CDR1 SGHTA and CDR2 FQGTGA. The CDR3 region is CASSPGQGNSPLHF. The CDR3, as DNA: TGTGCCAGCAGCCCTGGACAGGGGAATTCACCCCTCCACTTT.

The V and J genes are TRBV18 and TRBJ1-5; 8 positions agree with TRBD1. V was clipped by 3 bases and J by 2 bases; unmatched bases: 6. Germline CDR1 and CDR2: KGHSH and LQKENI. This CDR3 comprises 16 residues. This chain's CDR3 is CASSPPGTGGNQPQHF. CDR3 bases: TGTGCCAGCTCACCCCCCGGGACAGGCGGCAATCAGCCCCAGCATTTT.